Each of the 15 T cell receptor beta chains below was sequenced from the same sample in a study of blood T cell repertoires in COVID-19. Measured with immunoSEQ multiplex PCR; TCRdb has only the in-frame clones, and not every one. The repertoire consists of 210,000 or so clones, with over 70% occurring once and the leading ten covering roughly 2.9%. The sequenced sample was peripheral blood. The receptor set was obtained from a man between 45 and 60 years old with active or convalescent COVID-19.

The chain employs TRBV5-4 and TRBJ2-1; 8 nucleotides align to TRBD2. This CDR3 has 16 residues. The germline CDR1 and CDR2 sequences are SGHNT and YYREEE (reference sequence). Germline trimming cut 0 bases from V and 0 bases from J; bases unmatched to any gene: 2. For the CDR3, the DNA is TGTGCCAGCAGCTTGGATCTAGCGGGCTCCTACAATGAGCAGTTCTTC. Its protein is CASSLDLAGSYNEQFF.

V gene TRBV7-9 combines with J gene TRBJ1-2, with 7 positions matching TRBD1. The germline CDR1 and CDR2 sequences are SEHNR and FQNEAQ (reference sequence). V lost 5 bases to trimming and J lost 6 bases; unmatched junction nucleotides: 9. The CDR3 covers 14 residues. The CDR3 DNA is TGTGCCAGCAGCGGACAGACAGGGATCAATGGCTACACCTTC. Translating gives CASSGQTGINGYTF.

J is TRBJ2-7 and V is TRBV27; D remains unclear. V shed 4 bases and J shed 2 bases, with 18 bases lying between them. The germline V gene has CDR1 MNHEY and CDR2 SMNVEV (reference sequence). CDR3 length: 16 amino acids. The CDR3 nucleotides read TGTGCCAGCAGTTCTATCGGTCCCGGTTTGGCCTACGAGCAGTACTTC. Translation: CASSSIGPGLAYEQYF.

The chain is built from TRBV9 and TRBJ1-2; D is ambiguous. The V gene lost 6 bases and the J gene lost 1 base, with 13 bases spanning the gap. CDR3 length: 14 amino acids. Germline CDR1 reads SGDLS; CDR2 reads YYNGEE. The CDR3 DNA reads TGTGCCAGCACCGCCAGTGTTCTTAACTATGGCTACACCTTC. Its protein product is CASTASVLNYGYTF.

The chain carries TRBV19 and TRBJ1-2; maybe TRBD1 (5 bases). V was shortened by 6 bases and J by 0 bases, with 11 bases between the two germline ends. CDR3 length: 14 amino acids. Germline lookup yields CDR1 LNHDA and CDR2 SQIVND (reference sequence). This CDR3 is CASRSDSANYGYTF. The DNA of the CDR3 is TGTGCCAGTAGGTCTGACAGCGCTAACTATGGCTACACCTTC.

The rearrangement links TRBV5-4 to TRBJ2-3, with 10 bases identical to TRBD2. Germline assignment: CDR1 SGHNT and CDR2 YYREEE (reference sequence). The trim removed 4 bases at V and 1 base at J, leaving 3 bases unmatched. This CDR3 has 15 amino acids. Here the CDR3 DNA reads TGTGCCAGCAGCGCTAGCGGGGGCCGCACAGATACGCAGTATTTT. Amino acid sequence: CASSASGGRTDTQYF.

The chain is built from TRBV11-2 and TRBJ2-2; a possible D gene is TRBD2 (6 bases). V was cut by 1 base and J by 11 bases, with 8 bases left in between. Germline assignment: CDR1 SGHAT and CDR2 FQNNGV. The CDR3 is 12 amino acids. The CDR3 coding sequence is TGTGCCAGCAGCTTAGGACTAGAAGAGCTGTTTTTT. It yields the protein CASSLGLEELFF.

The chain links TRBV12-3 or TRBV12-4 to TRBJ2-5; D might be TRBD1 (6 bases). This CDR3 is 13 amino acids long. Trimming left V 3 bases short and J 2 bases short, with 7 bases between. CDR3 in DNA: TGTGCCAGCAGTTTCAGGGGTCAAGAGACCCAGTACTTC. Translation: CASSFRGQETQYF.

This chain uses TRBV14 with TRBJ2-3; no definite D call. Trimming removed 6 bases from V and 1 base from J, with 11 bases in between. Germline V gives CDR1 SGHDN, CDR2 FVKESK. The CDR3 sequence is 14 residues long. Written as DNA, the CDR3 is TGTGCCAGCAGTACTCAAGCCCGCACAGATACGCAGTATTTT. As protein: CASSTQARTDTQYF.

CDR3 amino acids: CASTDRGLGGYTF. The CDR3 region has the DNA TGTGCCAGCACCGACAGGGGGCTTGGTGGCTACACCTTC. The J gene is TRBJ1-2, the V gene TRBV27; 10 positions agree with TRBD1. CDR3 length equals 13 residues. CDR1 and CDR2 from the germline V gene are MNHEY and SMNVEV (reference sequence). V trimming: 7 bases; J trimming: 7 bases; junction bases outside the gene matches: 6.

The CDR3 sequence is CASGDSYQETQYF. The CDR3 DNA follows: TGTGCTAGTGGCGACAGCTACCAAGAGACCCAGTACTTC. The V and J genes are TRBV12-5 and TRBJ2-5, with a weak D call TRBD1 (5 bases). CDR1 is LGHNT and CDR2 is FRNRAP in the germline V gene. This CDR3 region has 13 residues. With 6 bases removed from V and 0 bases from J, the gap between germline ends came to 8 bases.

This clone has only one observation. This sequence joins TRBV27 and TRBJ2-3; 8 bases align to TRBD1. The germline gives CDR1 MNHEY, CDR2 SMNVEV (reference sequence). The ends lost 6 bases at V and 3 bases at J; junction bases unmatched: 11. CDR3 length: 16 amino acids. The CDR3 reads CASRTLGGQGTDTQYF. The CDR3 DNA reads as TGTGCCAGCAGAACACTCGGCGGACAGGGAACAGATACGCAGTATTTT.

This chain joins TRBV5-1 and TRBJ2-7; no clear D gene. V was pared by 0 bases and J by 3 bases, with 10 bases between. CDR1 and CDR2 (germline): SGHRS, YFSETQ. This CDR3 has 14 amino acids. CDR3 amino acids: CASSLASADYEQYF. CDR3 sequence (DNA): TGCGCCAGCAGCTTGGCCAGCGCGGACTACGAGCAGTACTTC.

This clone was seen a handful of times. J is TRBJ1-2 and V is TRBV2; D might be TRBD1 (6 bases). V was cut by 6 bases and J by 0 bases, with 11 bases left in between. This CDR3 contains 14 residues. Per the germline V gene, CDR1 is SNHLY and CDR2 is FYNNEI. The CDR3 sequence is CASSDRTANYGYTF. The CDR3 nucleotides read TGTGCCAGCAGCGATCGGACAGCTAACTATGGCTACACCTTC. The whole variable domain, remainder taken from reference TRBV2 and TRBJ1-2, is EPEVTQTPSHQVTQMGQEVILRCVPISNHLYFYWYRQILGQKVEFLVSFYNNEISEKSEIFDDQFSVERPDGSNFTLKIRSTKLEDSAMYFCASSDRTANYGYTFGSGTRLTVV.

The chain joins TRBV30 to TRBJ1-1; D is possibly TRBD1 (6 bases). There are 13 residues in the CDR3. The germline V gene encodes CDR1 GTSNPN and CDR2 SVGIG (reference sequence). The V end was cut by 4 bases, the J end by 0 bases, with 9 bases between. This CDR3 reads CAWIRQVNTEAFF. CDR3 bases: TGTGCCTGGATCAGACAGGTGAACACTGAAGCTTTCTTT.